One sample yielded the 8 T cell receptor beta chains listed below, sequenced in a study of T-cell reconstitution after alpha-beta-depleted transplantation in children. Unique molecular identifiers featured in how the TCRbeta library was prepared. TCRdb redid the calling of the PCR reads with MiXCR, one entry per CDR3 protein. The sample lists roughly 200,000 distinct CDR3 sequences, around 8.4% occurring once. Sequenced here: PBMCs, mostly from graft donor cells, sampled 360 days after TCRalphabeta/CD19-depleted stem cell transplant. These receptors were collected from a male patient aged 2 to 9 who had a stem cell transplant for acute myeloid leukemia, so the T cells may come from the graft donor.

This clonotype was counted only a few times. The chain is built from TRBV12-3 or TRBV12-4 and TRBJ1-2, with a weak D call TRBD1 (5 bases). V lost 1 base to trimming and J lost 8 bases, with 11 bases between them. The CDR3 has 13 residues. CDR3 nucleotide sequence: TGTGCCAGCAGTTTAGGGGACGGTATGGGCTACACCTTC. This translates into CASSLGDGMGYTF.

The chain employs TRBV11-1 and TRBJ2-1; 10 bases agree with TRBD2. This CDR3 is 16 amino acids long. The junction had 4 bases not matched to a gene; V was cut back by 0 bases and J by 5 bases. Germline V lookup: CDR1 SGHAT, CDR2 FQDESV (reference sequence). CDR3 nucleotide sequence: TGTGCCAGCAGCTTAGCTCCTAGCGGGGGACACAATGAGCAGTTCTTC. Its translation: CASSLAPSGGHNEQFF.

The chain links TRBV28 to TRBJ1-6; 9 bases map to TRBD1. V dropped 2 bases and J dropped 0; count of bases not matched to a gene: 5. The CDR3 covers 18 residues. Germline V lookup: CDR1 MDHEN, CDR2 SYDVKM. CDR3 bases: TGTGCCAGCAGTTTACCGGGACAGGGTTCCTCCTATAATTCACCCCTCCACTTT. Protein product: CASSLPGQGSSYNSPLHF.

This clonotype was seen only a few times. The genes are TRBV4-3 and TRBJ2-5; TRBD1 matches at 7 bases. Per the germline V gene, CDR1 is LGHNA and CDR2 is YSLEER. V shed 0 bases and J 8 bases; nucleotides not matched to a gene: 9. The CDR3 runs 15 residues. The CDR3 loop is CASSQDSNRGDTQYF. The CDR3 DNA follows: TGCGCCAGCAGCCAAGATTCCAACAGGGGTGATACCCAGTACTTC.

The J gene is TRBJ1-4, the V gene TRBV12-3 or TRBV12-4, with D perhaps TRBD1 (5 bases). V lost 6 bases and J 5 bases, leaving 19 bases between the germline ends. This CDR3 spans 16 amino acids. The CDR3 loop reads CASSRATGRWNEKLFF. The CDR3 bases are TGTGCCAGCAGCCGCGCTACGGGACGGTGGAATGAAAAACTGTTTTTT.

This clonotype has only a few counts. The chain uses TRBV12-3 or TRBV12-4 and TRBJ2-5; 7 nucleotides align to TRBD1. The junction had 7 bases not matched to a gene; V was cut back by 2 bases and J by 1 base. This CDR3 contains 16 residues. In nucleotides, the CDR3 is TGTGCCAGCAGTTTAAATGCGGCAGGGGGCCAAGAGACCCAGTACTTC. Protein: CASSLNAAGGQETQYF.

This clonotype was recorded many times. The gene calls are TRBV18 and TRBJ2-7; tentative D call: TRBD1 (5 bases). V lost 6 bases, J lost 4 bases, and 13 bases lay in between. There are 13 residues in the CDR3. Germline CDR1 and CDR2: KGHSH and LQKENI. CDR3 bases: TGTGCCAGCTCGCCTCCACAGGTGTACGAGCAGTACTTC. This translates into CASSPPQVYEQYF.

This clonotype appeared a few times. This chain links TRBV20-1 with TRBJ2-1, with D possibly TRBD1 on 6 matching bases. Germline V gene lookup returns CDR1 DFQATT and CDR2 SNEGSKA (reference sequence). The CDR3 extends over 14 amino acids. V lost 5 bases and J 8 bases, leaving 19 bases between the germline ends. The CDR3 bases are TGCAGTGCTCGTTGGGCAGGGGATACCTATGAGCAGTTCTTC. It specifies CSARWAGDTYEQFF.